The entry below gives a single TCR beta chain sequence along with its context. Amplified TCR beta CDR3 regions derived from RNA transcripts. First-round RT-PCR targeting the TCR CDR3 was performed with the HTBI primer set. One entry per CDR3 protein results from TCRdb running MiXCR on the multiplex PCR reads. The sample has 600,000 to 850,000 distinct CDR3 sequences, roughly a sixth seen once. For the diagnoses, clinical symptoms, serum thyroxine and TRAb, thyroid ultrasound and orbital computed tomography were used. The record originates from a study of T cells in Graves' hyperthyroidism and ophthalmopathy. V was pared by 5 bases and J by 6 bases, with 4 bases of the junction left unmatched. The germline CDR1 and CDR2 sequences are LGHDT and YNNKEL (reference sequence). CDR3 length: 13 residues.

This rearrangement joins TRBV3-1 to TRBJ1-5, with 7 nucleotides matching TRBD1. The specimen was blood. The clonotype comes from a woman in her forties or fifties with Graves' hyperthyroidism that later progressed to Graves' ophthalmopathy. CDR3 nucleotide sequence: TGTGCCAGCAGCTCGAACAGGGGTCAGCCCCAGCATTTT. This encodes CASSSNRGQPQHF.